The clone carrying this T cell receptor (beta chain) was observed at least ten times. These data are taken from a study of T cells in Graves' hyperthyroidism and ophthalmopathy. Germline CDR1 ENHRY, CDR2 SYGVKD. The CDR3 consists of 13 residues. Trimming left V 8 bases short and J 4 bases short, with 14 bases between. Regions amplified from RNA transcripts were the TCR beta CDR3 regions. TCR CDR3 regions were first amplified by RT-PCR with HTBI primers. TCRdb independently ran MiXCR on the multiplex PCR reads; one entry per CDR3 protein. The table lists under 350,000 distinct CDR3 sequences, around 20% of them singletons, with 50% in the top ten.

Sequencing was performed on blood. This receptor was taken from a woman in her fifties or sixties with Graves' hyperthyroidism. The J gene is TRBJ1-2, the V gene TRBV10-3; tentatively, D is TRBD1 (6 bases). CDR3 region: CAIRGHEIYGYTF. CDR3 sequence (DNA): TGTGCCATCCGGGGACATGAGATCTATGGCTACACCTTC.